By its share, the clone carrying this TCR beta chain is medium-sized. Its antigen is unidentified. This entry belongs to a study of esophageal squamous cell carcinoma under preoperative chemotherapy. About the study: Samples included peripheral blood T cells as well as tumor-infiltrating lymphocytes. Study results and limitations: After treatment, tumor-infiltrating lymphocytes seemed to come partly from incoming peripheral T cells, not only local changes.

TCRdb independently ran MiXCR on the PCR reads; one entry per CDR3 protein. The sample consists of just over 30,000 distinct CDR3 sequences, roughly 50% of them appearing once. The time point denotes: before preoperative PTX-NDP chemotherapy. Patients received paclitaxel-nedaplatin as preoperative chemotherapy before surgery. Germline assignment: CDR1 SGHAT and CDR2 FQDESV (reference sequence). Unmatched junction bases numbered 4, after V lost 5 bases and J lost 4 bases. This CDR3 contains 15 residues. The genes are TRBV11-1 and TRBJ2-1; TRBD2 aligns across 11 bases. This clonotype originated in a human donor with esophageal squamous cell carcinoma. The donor label of this sample is uncertain. This specimen was taken from a patient given preoperative chemotherapy. CDR3 DNA sequence: TGTGCCAGCAGCCCCGGGACTAGCGGTTACAATGAGCAGTTCTTC. Encoded protein: CASSPGTSGYNEQFF.